A selection of T cell receptor beta chains follows, all from one sample in a study of response to subunit inactivated influenza vaccine. One entry per CDR3 protein results from TCRdb running MiXCR on the RT-PCR reads. Of fewer than 700,000 distinct CDR3 sequences in the sample, roughly 13% were seen once. The source was PBMCs from blood, collected roughly 46 days after vaccination. Receptor source: a man aged 50 to 59 who received an inactivated influenza vaccine. Both conserved end residues are part of each CDR3. A D gene is named only where the DNA matches it firmly. Rows give clone size only sometimes, using once, few, many, or a class for an expanded clone.

D	size	V	J	DNA	CDR3
-	-	TRBV27	TRBJ2-1	TGTGCCAGCAGTTTATTTGCTAGCGCCTCCTACAATGAGCAGTTCTTC	CASSLFASASYNEQFF
-	-	TRBV12-3/TRBV12-4	TRBJ2-4	TGTGCCAGCAGTTTATTTGGGGGTCGGGACATTCAGTACTTC	CASSLFGGRDIQYF
-	-	TRBV5-5	TRBJ2-7	TGTGCCAGCAGCTTCTTGGGGGCGCCGGGCTCCTACGAGCAGTACTTC	CASSFLGAPGSYEQYF
-	few	TRBV18	TRBJ2-5	TGTGCCAGCTCACCAGGGCGACAGCGAGAAGAGACCCAGTACTTC	CASSPGRQREETQYF
TRBD2	-	TRBV5-6	TRBJ2-3	TGTGCCAGCAGCACGGGACTAGCGGGGGTAGATACGCAGTATTTT	CASSTGLAGVDTQYF
TRBD1	few	TRBV11-1	TRBJ1-1	TGTGCCAGCAGCTTTATCCCCCTAACGGGACAGGTAAACACTGAAGCTTTCTTT	CASSFIPLTGQVNTEAFF
-	few	TRBV6-1	TRBJ2-1	TGTGCCAGCACCGTCCTAAACAGAGACCTCTACAATGAGCAGTTCTTC	CASTVLNRDLYNEQFF
TRBD2	-	TRBV12-3/TRBV12-4	TRBJ2-5	TGTGCCAGCACTTATAGCGGGGGGCAACAAGAGACCCAGTACTTC	CASTYSGGQQETQYF
-	-	TRBV20-1	TRBJ2-2	TGCAGTGCTAGAAAACCGGGATCTTCTGACGGGGAGCTGTTTTTT	CSARKPGSSDGELFF
-	many	TRBV20-1	TRBJ2-3	TGCAGTGCTAGCGCCACCGTCGCCGCAGATACGCAGTATTTT	CSASATVAADTQYF
-	few	TRBV7-9	TRBJ1-1	TGTGCCAGCAGCGCTCGACAAGGGGGGACTGAAGCTTTCTTT	CASSARQGGTEAFF
-	-	TRBV7-2	TRBJ2-4	TGTGCCAGCAGCTTAGTATCTGCAGGCATTCAGTACTTC	CASSLVSAGIQYF
-	-	TRBV10-3	TRBJ1-1	TGTGCCATCAGTGAGAGGGGGGGACTTATGAACACTGAAGCTTTCTTT	CAISERGGLMNTEAFF
-	few	TRBV5-5	TRBJ2-5	TGTGCCAGCAGCGATGGACAGCGAGAGACCCAGTACTTC	CASSDGQRETQYF
TRBD1	many	TRBV12-3/TRBV12-4	TRBJ1-1	TGTGCCAGCAGTCCGGACGGACAGGGGACCACTGAAGCTTTCTTT	CASSPDGQGTTEAFF
-	few	TRBV5-8	TRBJ2-2	TGTGCCAGCAGCTTGCCCGACATGAACACCGGGGAGCTGTTTTTT	CASSLPDMNTGELFF
-	many	TRBV6-1	TRBJ1-5	TGTGCCAGCAGTAGAATCCAGGGGTCCAATCAGCCCCAGCATTTT	CASSRIQGSNQPQHF
TRBD1	-	TRBV9	TRBJ1-1	TGTGCCAGCAGCGAGACAGGGGCGGCTACTGAAGCTTTCTTT	CASSETGAATEAFF
TRBD2	few	TRBV14	TRBJ2-5	TGTGCCAGCAGCCATAGTCGACCCCCTCTAGCGGGGGGACTCCAAGAGACCCAGTACTTC	CASSHSRPPLAGGLQETQYF
-	few	TRBV6-1	TRBJ2-2	TGTGCCAGCAGTGGGTGGCTAAACACCGGGGAGCTGTTTTTT	CASSGWLNTGELFF
-	few	TRBV7-2	TRBJ1-3	TGTGCCAGCAGCGGGACGGCCAACTCTGGAAACACCATATATTTT	CASSGTANSGNTIYF
TRBD2	few	TRBV12-3/TRBV12-4	TRBJ2-7	TGTGCCAGCAGCTTCTTGGGGACTAGCGGGATCAGCTCCTACGAGCAGTACTTC	CASSFLGTSGISSYEQYF
-	-	TRBV18	TRBJ2-7	TGTGCCAGCTCACCGAGTGTTGAGATCTACGAGCAGTACTTC	CASSPSVEIYEQYF
-	-	TRBV6-5	TRBJ2-7	TGTGCCAGCAGTTACCATGGTGCGGCGGAGCAGTACTTC	CASSYHGAAEQYF
TRBD2	few	TRBV5-6	TRBJ2-1	TGTGCCAGCAGCCCTACCTGGACTAGCGGGAGAAACAATGAGCAGTTCTTC	CASSPTWTSGRNNEQFF
-	-	TRBV10-2	TRBJ1-5	TGCGCCAGCAGTGAGTCATGGTATCAGCCCCAGCATTTT	CASSESWYQPQHF
TRBD1	few	TRBV12-3/TRBV12-4	TRBJ2-1	TGTGCCAGCAGTTTAGTCTTTGGGACAGTGAATGAGCAGTTCTTC	CASSLVFGTVNEQFF
-	-	TRBV13	TRBJ1-6	TGTGCCAGCAGCTTAGGGGGGGGCGGCTATAATTCACCCCTCCACTTT	CASSLGGGGYNSPLHF
-	few	TRBV4-3	TRBJ2-5	TGCGCCAGCAGCCAAAAATTAGCGACCCAAGAGACCCAGTACTTC	CASSQKLATQETQYF
TRBD2	-	TRBV3-1	TRBJ2-2	TGTGCCAGCAGCCGCCACGGGACTAGCGGTCACACCGGGGAGCTGTTTTTT	CASSRHGTSGHTGELFF
-	few	TRBV3-1	TRBJ2-2	TGTGCCAGCAGCCCACAGGGTTCGAGGGGGGAGCTGTTTTTT	CASSPQGSRGELFF
-	few	TRBV6-1	TRBJ2-5	TGTGCCAGCAGTCCCGACCTGCAGGAGACCCAGTACTTC	CASSPDLQETQYF
-	few	TRBV12-3/TRBV12-4	TRBJ2-2	TGTGCCAGCAGTTTTGGTCACGAAATCGCGAACACCGGGGAGCTGTTTTTT	CASSFGHEIANTGELFF
TRBD1	-	TRBV7-2	TRBJ2-7	TGTGCCAGCAGGGCCCAAGGACAGGGTCTCTACGAGCAGTACTTC	CASRAQGQGLYEQYF
-	-	TRBV12-3/TRBV12-4	TRBJ2-3	TGTGCCAGCAGTCCCGGCGGCGGAAGCACAGATACGCAGTATTTT	CASSPGGGSTDTQYF
TRBD1	few	TRBV5-6	TRBJ1-2	TGTGCCAGCAGCTTGACTGGGACAGGGGTTGGTTATGGCTACACCTTC	CASSLTGTGVGYGYTF
TRBD1	many	TRBV5-1	TRBJ1-1	TGCGCCAGCAGCTTTACAGGGGGCCGGAACACTGAAGCTTTCTTT	CASSFTGGRNTEAFF
-	-	TRBV27	TRBJ2-6	TGTGCCAGCCAGGCCAGGGGGGCCAACGTCCTGACTTTC	CASQARGANVLTF
-	-	TRBV20-1	TRBJ2-5	TGCAGTGCTATTTCTGGTCAAGAGACCCAGTACTTC	CSAISGQETQYF